This record covers a single T cell receptor beta chain. This sample is drawn from a study of early T cells in non-severe SARS-CoV-2 infection. On the study more broadly: Chains stayed unpaired after sequencing of bulk RNA from unsorted whole blood.

TCRdb used MiXCR to reprocess the 5' RACE reads, holding one entry per CDR3 protein. The table has 76,000 or so distinct CDR3 sequences, approximately 11% seen once. V gave up 1 base and J gave up 0 bases; unmatched junction bases: 6. Germline assignment: CDR1 SGHAT and CDR2 FQNNGV. The CDR3 runs 17 residues. The gene calls are TRBV11-2 and TRBJ1-5, with 7 bases identical to TRBD1. The sequenced material came from whole blood. The TCR sequence derives from an adult who was a healthcare worker with PCR-confirmed SARS-CoV-2 infection or an uninfected control (not recorded which). CDR3 DNA: TGTGCCAGCAGCTTAGGTGTGGGACAGAATAGCAATCAGCCCCAGCATTTT. Protein: CASSLGVGQNSNQPQHF.